This T cell receptor beta chain was identified in a study of OX40 agonist ivuxolimab in advanced cancers. Clones were sequenced by immunoSEQ multiplex PCR, and TCRdb holds only the in-frame ones, with some missing. This sample has approximately 25,000 clones, with approximately 86% found just once. The germline V and J ends were trimmed by 5 bases and 0 bases, with 11 bases remaining between them. CDR1 is MNHNY and CDR2 is SVGAGI in the germline V gene (reference sequence). The CDR3 totals 14 residues. This chain connects TRBV6-6 to TRBJ2-7; D remains unclear. The TCR comes from an adult with an advanced solid tumor such as melanoma, head and neck, liver or kidney cancer. The sequencing here drew on CD4+ or CD8+ T cells sorted from blood, taken in a trial of the OX40 agonist ivuxolimab. CDR3 bases: TGTGCCAGCAGTCCCGCCAGCTTCTCCTACGAGCAGTACTTC. Its protein is CASSPASFSYEQYF.